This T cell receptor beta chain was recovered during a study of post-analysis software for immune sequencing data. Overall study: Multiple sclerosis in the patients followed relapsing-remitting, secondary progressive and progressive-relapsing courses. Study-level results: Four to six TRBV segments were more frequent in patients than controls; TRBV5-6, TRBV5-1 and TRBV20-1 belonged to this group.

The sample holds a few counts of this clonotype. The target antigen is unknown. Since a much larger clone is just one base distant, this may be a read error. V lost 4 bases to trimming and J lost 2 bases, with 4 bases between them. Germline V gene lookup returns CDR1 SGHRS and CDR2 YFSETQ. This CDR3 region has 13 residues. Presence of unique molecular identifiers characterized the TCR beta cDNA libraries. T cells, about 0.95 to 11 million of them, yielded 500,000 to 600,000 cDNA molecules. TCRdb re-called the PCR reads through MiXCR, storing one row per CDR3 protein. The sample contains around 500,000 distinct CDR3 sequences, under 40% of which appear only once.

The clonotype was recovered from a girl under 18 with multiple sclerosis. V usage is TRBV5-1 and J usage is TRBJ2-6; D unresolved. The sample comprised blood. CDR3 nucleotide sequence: TGCGCCAGCAGCCGAGCTGGGGCCAACGTCCTGACTTTC. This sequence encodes CASSRAGANVLTF.